This TCR beta chain was obtained from a study of T cells in localized non-small cell lung cancer. Notes on the study in general: Only one tumor region went through sequencing, so heterogeneity may still be there. The study found T cell clonality highest in uninvolved adjacent lung, above tumor.

Clones were sequenced by immunoSEQ multiplex PCR, and TCRdb holds only the in-frame ones, with some missing. The repertoire holds 59,000 or so clones, with roughly 90% as singletons. Comments on this clone: Its specificity is unknown.

V was clipped by 4 bases and J by 4 bases; unmatched bases: 8. Germline loops: CDR1 LGHNA, CDR2 YNFKEQ. This CDR3 contains 15 residues. Sequencing used peripheral blood, obtained before any cancer treatment. The chain couples TRBV4-2 to TRBJ1-2; 8 bases agree with TRBD1. The origin of this receptor is a man aged 35 to 69 with stage I lung adenocarcinoma. The CDR3 DNA is TGTGCCAGCAGCCCCGTGGGACAGGAGACCTATGGCTACACCTTC. Encoded protein: CASSPVGQETYGYTF.